The 25 T cell receptor beta chains in this list originate from one sample, sequenced in a study of radiation and T cells in renal cell carcinoma. Measured with immunoSEQ multiplex PCR; TCRdb has only the in-frame clones, and not every one. Here the sample spans approximately 90,000 clones, 75% to 90% being singletons. Time point defined: baseline pretreatment blood. Treatment: 15 Gy SBRT to primary tumor, nephrectomy 4 weeks later. Source: blood, taken from a patient whose treatment included radiotherapy and nephrectomy. Source of these receptors: a man between 45 and 60 years old with renal cell carcinoma.

Only one count was recorded for this clone. The genes are TRBV5-1 and TRBJ2-5; D unclear. TRBJ2-7 explains the end of the DNA better; the J call may be wrong. The germline CDR1 and CDR2 sequences are SGHRS and YFSETQ. The CDR3 runs to 14 residues. Here the CDR3 DNA reads TGCGCCAGCAGCTTGGACGGTCTCTCCTACGAGCAGTACTTC. It yields the protein CASSLDGLSYEQYF.

The gene calls are TRBV7-2 and TRBJ2-3; D not resolved. This CDR3 spans 11 amino acids. Trimming cost V 3 bases and J 2 bases, with 0 bases left between them. Per germline, CDR1 SGHTA and CDR2 FQGNSA. CDR3 amino acids: CASSFTDTQYF. CDR3 sequence (DNA): TGTGCCAGCAGCTTCACAGATACGCAGTATTTT.

The chain links TRBV19 to TRBJ2-7; D perhaps matches TRBD1 (5 bases). V gave up 0 bases and J gave up 6 bases, with 12 bases separating them. Germline-derived CDR1 and CDR2 are LNHDA and SQIVND (reference sequence). The CDR3 extends over 14 amino acids. The CDR3 region has the DNA TGTGCCAGTAGTATAGAGGGTTCAGGGCGCGAGCAGTACTTC. This sequence encodes CASSIEGSGREQYF.

The CDR3 DNA is TGCGCCAGCAGCCTGGGGGACAGGCCCTTCTCTGGAAACACCATATATTTT. Amino acid sequence: CASSLGDRPFSGNTIYF. V gene TRBV4-1 combines with J gene TRBJ1-3, with TRBD1 matching 8 bases. This CDR3 contains 17 residues. Looked up from germline, CDR1 is MGHRA and CDR2 is YSYEKL. V gave up 4 bases and J gave up 0 bases; unmatched junction bases: 8.

The chain uses TRBV7-9 and TRBJ2-3; D unresolved. The ends were cut back, 6 bases at V and 2 bases at J, with 15 bases in the middle. Germline values: CDR1 SEHNR, CDR2 FQNEAQ (reference sequence). The CDR3 is 15 amino acids. DNA of the CDR3: TGTGCCAGCAGGCACAGTACCTTATACACAGATACGCAGTATTTT. This translates into CASRHSTLYTDTQYF.

The rearrangement uses TRBV7-9 and TRBJ2-3, with 8 bases fitting TRBD2. Germline CDR1 reads SEHNR; CDR2 reads FQNEAQ (reference sequence). V lost 6 bases to trimming and J lost 3 bases; unmatched junction nucleotides: 11. There are 16 residues in the CDR3. Here the CDR3 reads CASRERELLATDTQYF. The CDR3 DNA sequence: TGTGCCAGCAGAGAGCGGGAGTTGTTAGCGACAGATACGCAGTATTTT.

CDR3 DNA: TGTGCCAGCAGTGAAGCGTCAGGGGGCGGGTACGAGCAGTACTTC. Amino acid sequence: CASSEASGGGYEQYF. J is TRBJ2-7 and V is TRBV6-1, with 8 positions matching TRBD1. This CDR3 spans 15 amino acids. In germline, CDR1 is MNHNS, CDR2 SASEGT. V lost 0 bases to trimming and J lost 4 bases; unmatched junction nucleotides: 5.

The chain is built from TRBV27 and TRBJ2-7, with TRBD1 identical over 11 bases. This CDR3 is 15 amino acids long. Unmatched junction bases numbered 4, after V lost 6 bases and J lost 0 bases. CDR1 and CDR2 from the germline V gene are MNHEY and SMNVEV (reference sequence). The CDR3 loop is CASRIGTGGSYEQYF. For the CDR3, the DNA is TGTGCCAGCAGAATAGGGACAGGGGGCTCCTACGAGCAGTACTTC.

This clone was counted only a few times. The sample carries other DNA sequences with the same CDR3. This chain joins TRBV7-6 and TRBJ2-5; TRBD1 matches 7 bases. The CDR3 contains 13 residues. Trimming took 5 bases from V and 2 from J; bases not matched to a gene: 2. Looked up from germline, CDR1 is SGHVS and CDR2 is FNYEAQ. CDR3 bases: TGTGCCAGCAGCAGGGGGCGACAAGAGACCCAGTACTTC. This codes for CASSRGRQETQYF.

This chain connects TRBV27 to TRBJ2-2; D tentatively fits TRBD1 or TRBD2 (5 bases each). The CDR3 consists of 14 residues. CDR1 MNHEY and CDR2 SMNVEV come from the germline V gene (reference sequence). Between the trimmed V and J ends, which lost 7 bases and 4 bases, there was a span of 13 bases. The CDR3 loop reads CASKRGPATGELFF. The CDR3 nucleotides are TGTGCCAGCAAACGGGGCCCTGCCACCGGGGAGCTGTTTTTT.

The chain carries TRBV5-8 and TRBJ2-7; D remains ambiguous. Germline CDR1 reads SGHTS; CDR2 reads YDEGEE. The germline V and J ends were trimmed by 0 bases and 9 bases, with 10 bases remaining between them. The CDR3 contains 12 residues. The CDR3 coding sequence is TGTGCCAGCAGCTTGGGCCGCTTTGGGCAGTACTTC. This codes for CASSLGRFGQYF. Filled out from reference TRBV5-8 and TRBJ2-7, the complete variable domain reads EAGVTQSPTHLIKTRGQQATLRCSPISGHTSVYWYQQALGLGLQFLLWYDEGEERNRGNFPPRFSGRQFPNYSSELNVNALELEDSALYLCASSLGRFGQYFGPGTRLTVT.

The chain employs TRBV6-5 and TRBJ2-7; 7 positions agree with TRBD2. Germline lookup yields CDR1 MNHEY and CDR2 SVGAGI. The CDR3 runs 13 residues. With V trimmed by 7 bases and J by 6 bases, 9 bases remained unmatched. For the CDR3, the DNA is TGTGCCAGCAACAGCGGGATTGGGCTCGAGCAGTACTTC. Amino acid sequence: CASNSGIGLEQYF.

This clone was detected a few times. The chain uses TRBV28 and TRBJ2-5; 12 nucleotides agree with TRBD2. The germline gives CDR1 MDHEN, CDR2 SYDVKM. This CDR3 contains 15 residues. J lost 2 bases, V lost 4 bases, and 2 bases had no gene match. CDR3 nucleotide sequence: TGTGCCAGCAGTTCCCTAGCGGGAGGGCAAGAGACCCAGTACTTC. It translates to CASSSLAGGQETQYF.

This clone is labeled medium-sized. This chain connects TRBV27 to TRBJ2-7; possibly TRBD1 or TRBD2 for D (6 bases each). The CDR3 contains 12 residues. Germline V gives CDR1 MNHEY, CDR2 SMNVEV (reference sequence). The V end was cut by 8 bases, the J end by 4 bases, with 12 bases between. The CDR3 nucleotides are TGTGCCAGCCGCACAGGGAGGTACGAGCAGTACTTC. It specifies CASRTGRYEQYF.

The CDR3 sequence is CASSLSSGSPTGELFF. The CDR3 DNA sequence: TGCGCCAGCAGCTTGTCTAGCGGGAGCCCCACCGGGGAGCTGTTTTTT. The rearrangement uses TRBV5-1 and TRBJ2-2; 10 bases fit TRBD2. V dropped 1 base and J dropped 4; count of bases not matched to a gene: 4. The CDR3 sequence is 16 residues long. Germline-derived CDR1 and CDR2 are SGHRS and YFSETQ. Variable domain in full (rest from reference TRBV5-1 and TRBJ2-2): KAGVTQTPRYLIKTRGQQVTLSCSPISGHRSVSWYQQTPGQGLQFLFEYFSETQRNKGNFPGRFSGRQFSNSRSEMNVSTLELGDSALYLCASSLSSGSPTGELFFGEGSRLTVL.

The rearrangement links TRBV21-1 to TRBJ2-7; the D segment call TRBD1 is taken from the table without a DNA check. TRBV21-1 is an annotated pseudogene. The CDR3 is 14 amino acids. The CDR3 reads CASSKDQGPTEQYF. DNA for the CDR3: TGTGCCAGCAGCAAAGACCAGGGGCCCACCGAGCAGTACTTC.

The gene calls are TRBV9 and TRBJ2-3; no reliable D call. Deletions cut 1 base from V and 0 bases from J, with 9 bases between. The length of the CDR3 is 15 residues. CDR1 is SGDLS, CDR2 YYNGEE, per germline. The CDR3 DNA reads TGTGCCAGCAGCGTACAGGCAACTAGCACAGATACGCAGTATTTT. Amino acid sequence: CASSVQATSTDTQYF.

The rearrangement joins TRBV5-1 to TRBJ1-2, with D possibly TRBD1 on 5 matching bases. Trimming left V 0 bases short and J 2 bases short, with 8 bases between. CDR1 and CDR2 from the germline V gene are SGHRS and YFSETQ. This CDR3 is 14 amino acids long. CDR3 nucleotide sequence: TGCGCCAGCAGCTTGGCAGGGCTGAACTATGGCTACACCTTC. Its protein product is CASSLAGLNYGYTF.

Comments on this clone: An end of the junction does not agree with germline; a read error may underlie this. This chain joins TRBV4-3 and TRBJ2-7; D may match TRBD1 or TRBD2 (5 bases each). This CDR3 comprises 15 residues. From germline, CDR1 is LGHNA and CDR2 YSLEER. CDR3 nucleotide sequence: TGCGCCAGCGGCCAAGGGACGTTAAGGGAATACGAGCAGTACTTC. Its protein product is CASGQGTLREYEQYF.

The rearrangement uses TRBV10-3 and TRBJ1-6; D ambiguous. CDR1 ENHRY and CDR2 SYGVKD come from the germline V gene. CDR3 size: 15 residues. The V gene lost 6 bases and the J gene lost 2 bases, with 11 bases spanning the gap. CDR3 bases: TGTGCCATCAGCAAAGAAAAGGCCTATAATTCACCCCTCCACTTT. Translating it yields CAISKEKAYNSPLHF.

The V gene is TRBV7-9, the J gene TRBJ2-4; TRBD2 agrees at 11 bases. The CDR3 contains 13 residues. The trim removed 4 bases at V and 15 bases at J, leaving 8 bases unmatched. Germline loops: CDR1 SEHNR, CDR2 FQNEAQ (reference sequence). The CDR3 loop reads CASSSIAGGRLYF. The CDR3 nucleotides are TGTGCCAGCAGCTCTATAGCGGGAGGGCGGCTGTACTTC.

This rearrangement joins TRBV5-1 to TRBJ2-3; TRBD1 or TRBD2 may be the D gene (5 bases each). The CDR3 totals 15 residues. V dropped 0 bases and J dropped 3 bases, with 11 bases sitting between them. Germline CDR1 is SGHRS and CDR2 is YFSETQ. CDR3 DNA sequence: TGCGCCAGCAGCTTGGTTCCGGGGCCGACAGATACGCAGTATTTT. Translated: CASSLVPGPTDTQYF.

The rearrangement uses TRBV4-1 and TRBJ2-1; TRBD2 aligns across 7 bases. CDR1 and CDR2 from the germline V gene are MGHRA and YSYEKL. J lost 0 bases, V lost 4 bases, and 6 bases had no gene match. CDR3 length: 16 residues. In nucleotides, the CDR3 is TGCGCCAGCAGCCCGACGCTAGCGGACTCCTACAATGAGCAGTTCTTC. Translated, it gives CASSPTLADSYNEQFF.

The chain has TRBV29-1 and TRBJ2-3, with 10 positions matching TRBD1. CDR1 and CDR2 (germline): SQVTM, ANQGSEA. Trimming at V came to 7 bases and at J to 3 bases, leaving 4 bases not matched to a gene. The CDR3 runs to 13 residues. CDR3 coding DNA: TGCAGCGCAACGGGACAGGGGACAGATACGCAGTATTTT. Encoded protein: CSATGQGTDTQYF.

V is TRBV10-3 and J is TRBJ2-5, with TRBD2 matching 8 bases. CDR3 length: 14 residues. J gave up 1 base and V 7 bases, and 5 bases lay outside the gene matches. Germline V gene sequence: CDR1 ENHRY, CDR2 SYGVKD. The CDR3, as DNA: TGTGCCATCACGGCCGGGGGGGCCCAAGAGACCCAGTACTTC. This translates into CAITAGGAQETQYF.